This T cell receptor (beta chain) was captured in a study of persistence of HIV-infected CD4 T cells. Study-wide points: Within sorted populations, more oligoclonal TCRs accompanied more oligoclonal proviruses.

Trimming shortened V by 5 bases and J by 1 base, and 7 bases separated the two germline ends. Germline V gene lookup returns CDR1 MNHEY and CDR2 SVGEGT. The CDR3 spans 13 residues. Stimulation used 8 to 10 ug/mL lysate from CMV-infected fibroblasts. Sorted nonresponding memory CD4+ T cells were CD40L-negative, CD69-negative, CD45RO-high. As to this clone: Its antigen is not known.

The libraries were made with immunoSEQ version 4 in survey mode. Template was genomic DNA at roughly 9.3 ng/uL, with up to 1 ug used per sample. Method: immunoSEQ multiplex PCR; TCRdb's copy keeps in-frame clones and lacks some. In the table there are around 48,000 clones, around 80% of which are singletons. The chain has TRBV6-2 or TRBV6-3 and TRBJ2-3, with D unclear. The sequencing used CD4+ T cells sorted from PBMCs after approximately 19-hour stimulation, collected from a patient who received antiretroviral therapy. The receptor comes from an adult man with HIV who was CMV-seropositive. The CDR3 is CASSRLRTDTQYF. DNA of the CDR3: TGTGCCAGCAGTAGACTTCGCACAGATACGCAGTATTTT.